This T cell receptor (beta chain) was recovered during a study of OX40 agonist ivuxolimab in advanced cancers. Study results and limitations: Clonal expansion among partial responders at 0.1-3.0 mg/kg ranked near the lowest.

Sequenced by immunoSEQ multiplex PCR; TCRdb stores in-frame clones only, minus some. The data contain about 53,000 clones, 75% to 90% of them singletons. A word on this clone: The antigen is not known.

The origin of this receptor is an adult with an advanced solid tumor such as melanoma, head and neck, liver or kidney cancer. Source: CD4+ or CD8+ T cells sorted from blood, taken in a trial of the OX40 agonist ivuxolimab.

As DNA, the CDR3 is TGTGCCAGTAGTATGGGGACTAGCGGGAGAGAGACCCAGTACTTC. Residues: CASSMGTSGRETQYF. V usage is TRBV19 and J usage is TRBJ2-5; 14 nucleotides agree with TRBD2. Germline assignment: CDR1 LNHDA and CDR2 SQIVND (reference sequence). V was clipped by 3 bases and J by 4 bases; unmatched bases: 1. The CDR3 covers 15 residues.